The 16 T cell receptor beta chains in this list originate from one sample, sequenced in a study of blood T cell repertoires in COVID-19 (TCRdb year 2020). Library construction relied on the immunoSEQ multiplex PCR assay. The table comes from immuneACCESS by way of TCRdb, which keeps in-frame sequences with V and J called. Part of the clones is missing from these tables; in studies checked, under half for an unresolved V gene and the rest for unknown reasons. Across this sample there are 200,000 to 300,000 clones, with around 88% seen only once. Roughly 1.9% of the sample is held by the ten biggest clonotypes. Sequenced: peripheral blood. The receptors originated from a man under 40 with active or convalescent COVID-19.

The chain recombines TRBV23-1 with TRBJ2-7, with TRBD1 matching 9 bases. TRBV23-1 is treated as an ORF (open reading frame) with a function not yet certain. The CDR3 length is 21 residues. V lost 6 bases, J lost 0 bases, and 24 bases stayed unmatched. CDR3 loop: CASRPPRGLGQGKNNSYEQYF. Written as DNA, the CDR3 is TGCGCCAGCAGACCTCCCCGGGGCCTGGGACAGGGAAAAAATAACTCCTACGAGCAGTACTTC.

This chain connects TRBV6-6 to TRBJ2-7; perhaps TRBD1 as D (5 bases). The CDR3 loop spans 14 amino acids. Germline V gene lookup returns CDR1 MNHNY and CDR2 SVGAGI (reference sequence). Trimming pared 5 bases from V and 5 bases from J, leaving 16 bases between. The CDR3 region is CASSHLDNRDEQYF. In DNA, the CDR3 is TGTGCCAGCAGTCACTTGGACAATCGCGACGAGCAGTACTTC.

A word on this clone: The germline gene is not matched at one end of the junction; a read error may be the cause. The chain recombines TRBV30 with TRBJ1-1, with D maybe TRBD1 (6 bases). CDR3 size: 15 residues. Germline assignment: CDR1 GTSNPN and CDR2 SVGIG (reference sequence). The CDR3, as DNA: TGTGCCTGGAGTCAACAGACAGGCTTGAATACTGAAGCTTTCTTT. Translating gives CAWSQQTGLNTEAFF.

The chain combines TRBV29-1 with TRBJ1-2; D gene ambiguous. The CDR3 is 12 amino acids. Germline V gene data show CDR1 as SQVTM and CDR2 as ANQGSEA. Trimming removed 1 base at V and 4 bases at J, with 7 bases between. CDR3: CSVEGSTYGYTF. DNA for the CDR3: TGCAGCGTTGAAGGTTCTACCTATGGCTACACCTTC.

CDR3 in amino acids: CASSETGTPLGGQYF. The CDR3 nucleotides are TGTGCCAGCAGTGAGACCGGGACACCGCTAGGTGGGCAGTACTTC. This chain uses TRBV6-1 with TRBJ2-7, with D maybe TRBD1 (6 bases). CDR1 and CDR2 from the germline V gene are MNHNS and SASEGT. CDR3 length: 15 residues. Trimming left V 3 bases short and J 9 bases short, with 21 bases between.

The rearrangement joins TRBV9 to TRBJ2-7; D is perhaps TRBD2 (6 bases). The CDR3 loop spans 15 amino acids. V lost 4 bases and J lost 2, with 16 bases in between. Germline CDR1 is SGDLS and CDR2 is YYNGEE. The CDR3 sequence: CASSLEVAATYEQYF. CDR3 DNA: TGTGCCAGCAGCTTAGAGGTAGCGGCTACCTACGAGCAGTACTTC.

This rearrangement joins TRBV5-1 to TRBJ2-3; D gene ambiguous. CDR3 length equals 14 residues. Germline values: CDR1 SGHRS, CDR2 YFSETQ. V lost 0 bases and J lost 2, with 7 bases in between. The CDR3 region is CASSLAALTDTQYF. CDR3 DNA: TGCGCCAGCAGCTTGGCCGCACTCACAGATACGCAGTATTTT.

The chain recombines TRBV19 with TRBJ2-1, with D possibly TRBD1 on 6 matching bases. Germline CDR1 and CDR2: LNHDA and SQIVND (reference sequence). The CDR3 is 19 amino acids. The V gene lost 3 bases and the J gene lost 2 bases, with 23 bases spanning the gap. CDR3 loop: CASSMTIGGEHRPYNEQFF. The CDR3 DNA sequence: TGTGCCAGTAGTATGACAATAGGGGGTGAACATCGGCCCTACAATGAGCAGTTCTTC.

The chain uses TRBV7-2 and TRBJ2-2; TRBD2 matches at 10 bases. V lost 5 bases to trimming and J lost 3 bases; unmatched junction nucleotides: 6. Germline values: CDR1 SGHTA, CDR2 FQGNSA. There are 16 residues in the CDR3. CDR3 sequence reads: CASSITSGVDTGELFF. The DNA of the CDR3 is TGTGCCAGCAGCATAACTAGCGGGGTTGACACCGGGGAGCTGTTTTTT.

The J gene is TRBJ1-6, the V gene TRBV6-5; D gene uncertain. V was trimmed by 0 bases and J by 5 bases, leaving 8 bases between them. Looked up from germline, CDR1 is MNHEY and CDR2 is SVGAGI. The CDR3 consists of 15 residues. The CDR3 nucleotides read TGTGCCAGCAGTTACTCTGAGCCGAATAATTCACCCCTCCACTTT. This codes for CASSYSEPNNSPLHF.

V gene TRBV7-2 combines with J gene TRBJ2-3; perhaps TRBD1 as D (6 bases). The V and J ends lost 8 bases and 3 bases respectively, with 15 bases between them. The CDR3 has 14 amino acids. The germline V gene encodes CDR1 SGHTA and CDR2 FQGNSA. The CDR3 loop is CASALQGRTDTQYF. The CDR3 DNA is TGTGCCAGCGCATTGCAGGGGAGAACAGATACGCAGTATTTT.

The chain uses TRBV11-2 and TRBJ1-4, with D possibly being TRBD1 (6 bases). Germline-derived CDR1 and CDR2 are SGHAT and FQNNGV. The CDR3 runs 15 residues. The ends were cut back, 5 bases at V and 3 bases at J, with 13 bases in the middle. The CDR3 loop reads CASSQGLTANEKLFF. For the CDR3, the DNA is TGTGCCAGCAGCCAGGGGCTCACGGCTAATGAAAAACTGTTTTTT.

The chain recombines TRBV9 with TRBJ2-5; possibly TRBD2 for D (7 bases). CDR3 length equals 16 residues. Germline CDR1 SGDLS, CDR2 YYNGEE. V was pared by 0 bases and J by 4 bases, with 16 bases between. As DNA, the CDR3 is TGTGCCAGCAGCGTAGTTATGGGGGGGCCACGAGAGACCCAGTACTTC. Its translation is CASSVVMGGPRETQYF.

The chain employs TRBV3-1 (or the pseudogene TRBV3-2) and TRBJ1-1, with 8 bases aligning to TRBD1. This CDR3 region has 13 residues. V was pared by 4 bases and J by 8 bases, with 6 bases of the junction left unmatched. Germline CDR1 is LGHDT and CDR2 is YNNKEL (reference sequence). The CDR3 nucleotides are TGTGCCAGCAGCCCTCTTTGGACAGGGGAAGCTTTCTTT. Residues: CASSPLWTGEAFF.

This chain uses TRBV9 with TRBJ2-3; the D is unclear. The CDR3 length is 12 residues. V lost 4 bases and J 2 bases, leaving 5 bases between the germline ends. CDR1 SGDLS and CDR2 YYNGEE come from the germline V gene. CDR3 amino acids: CASSPITDTQYF. The CDR3 nucleotides read TGTGCCAGCAGCCCAATCACAGATACGCAGTATTTT. Filled out from reference TRBV9 and TRBJ2-3, the complete variable domain reads DSGVTQTPKHLITATGQRVTLRCSPRSGDLSVYWYQQSLDQGLQFLIQYYNGEERAKGNILERFSAQQFPDLHSELNLSSLELGDSALYFCASSPITDTQYFGPGTRLTVL.

The rearrangement links TRBV2 to TRBJ1-1; D is possibly TRBD1 (5 bases). V dropped 3 bases and J dropped 3 bases, with 8 bases sitting between them. Germline V lookup: CDR1 SNHLY, CDR2 FYNNEI. CDR3 length: 13 residues. CDR3 in DNA: TGTGCCAGCAGTGAGGGGACTTACACTGAAGCTTTCTTT. Translating it yields CASSEGTYTEAFF.